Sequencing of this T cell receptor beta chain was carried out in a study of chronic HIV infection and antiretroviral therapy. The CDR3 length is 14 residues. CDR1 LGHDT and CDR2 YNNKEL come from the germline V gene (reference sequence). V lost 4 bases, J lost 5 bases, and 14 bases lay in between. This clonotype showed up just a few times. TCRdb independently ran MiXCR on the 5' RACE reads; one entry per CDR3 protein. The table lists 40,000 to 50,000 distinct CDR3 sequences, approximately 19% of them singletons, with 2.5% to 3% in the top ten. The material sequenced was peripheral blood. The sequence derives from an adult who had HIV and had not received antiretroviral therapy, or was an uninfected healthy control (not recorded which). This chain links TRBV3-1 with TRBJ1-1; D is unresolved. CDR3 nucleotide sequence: TGTGCCAGCAGCCCAACTAAACTCGGGACTGAAGCTTTCTTT. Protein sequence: CASSPTKLGTEAFF.